This is a list of T cell receptor beta chains from one sample in a study of blood T cell repertoires in COVID-19. Sequencing used immunoSEQ multiplex PCR; TCRdb keeps in-frame clones, though not all of them. The table has approximately 670,000 clones, approximately 90% seen once; the top ten hold 0.2% to 0.3%. What was sequenced was peripheral blood. These receptors originate from a woman aged 18-35 years with acute or convalescent COVID-19. The CDR3 runs from the conserved cysteine through the conserved F or W. A D gene is named only where the DNA matches it firmly. Expanded clones get a size class; other rows say once, few or many, or leave the size out.

TRBD1	TRBV9	TRBJ1-3	NA	CASSAAGGGGNTIYF	TGTGCCAGCAGCGCAGCAGGGGGCGGCGGGAACACCATATATTTT
TRBD1	TRBV5-8	TRBJ2-7	NA	CASSIPRLGQGMDEQYF	TGTGCCAGCAGCATACCAAGACTAGGACAGGGGATGGACGAGCAGTACTTC
TRBD1	TRBV5-1	TRBJ2-5	NA	CASSLQGQGIETQYF	TGCGCCAGCAGCTTGCAGGGACAGGGCATAGAGACCCAGTACTTC
TRBD1	TRBV29-1	TRBJ2-5	once	CSVAQDRGQETQYF	TGCAGCGTTGCCCAGGACAGGGGCCAAGAGACCCAGTACTTC
TRBD1	TRBV5-4	TRBJ1-1	NA	CASSLVVGQGSAEAFF	TGTGCCAGCAGCTTGGTGGTGGGACAGGGTTCTGCTGAAGCTTTCTTT
NA	TRBV6-5	TRBJ1-2	NA	CASSYSGEEGYTF	TGTGCCAGCAGTTACTCGGGGGAGGAGGGCTACACCTTC
NA	TRBV6-5	TRBJ1-2	few	CASSPGEWGYTF	TGTGCCAGCAGTCCCGGGGAGTGGGGCTACACCTTC
NA	TRBV14	TRBJ1-3	NA	CASSLGLLSSGNTIYF	TGTGCCAGCAGCCTCGGTCTCCTGAGCTCTGGAAACACCATATATTTT
TRBD2	TRBV5-1	TRBJ2-1	NA	CASSWGLAGYNEQFF	TGCGCCAGCAGCTGGGGACTAGCGGGCTACAATGAGCAGTTCTTC
TRBD1	TRBV2	TRBJ1-5	NA	CASSHRQGYQNQPQHF	TGTGCCAGCAGTCACAGACAGGGATATCAGAATCAGCCCCAGCATTTT
TRBD2	TRBV7-2	TRBJ2-3	NA	CASSLILASGGSTQYF	TGTGCCAGCAGCTTAATTCTCGCTAGCGGGGGAAGTACGCAGTATTTT
TRBD1	TRBV7-2	TRBJ1-6	NA	CASSLDGQGVSLHF	TGTGCCAGCAGCTTAGATGGACAGGGGGTATCCCTCCACTTT
NA	TRBV27	TRBJ1-2	few	CASSSGMTRNYGYTF	TGTGCCAGCAGTTCCGGGATGACGCGGAACTATGGCTACACCTTC
NA	TRBV20-1	TRBJ1-2	NA	CGHPTNYGYTF	TGCGGACACCCTACTAACTATGGCTACACCTTC
NA	TRBV5-1	TRBJ2-3	NA	CASSLSRLVGTDTQYF	TGCGCCAGCAGCCTATCCCGACTCGTCGGCACAGATACGCAGTATTTT
TRBD1	TRBV6-5	TRBJ1-3	NA	CASSYSRTGSGNTIYF	TGTGCCAGCAGTTACTCCAGGACAGGCTCTGGAAACACCATATATTTT
NA	TRBV9	TRBJ1-1	NA	CASSGWGGTNTEAFF	TGTGCCAGCAGCGGCTGGGGGGGCACCAACACTGAAGCTTTCTTT
NA	TRBV11-2	TRBJ1-2	NA	CASSSTGGGYTF	TGTGCCAGCAGCTCGACCGGGGGGGGCTACACCTTC
TRBD1	TRBV6-2/TRBV6-3	TRBJ1-1	NA	CASSYLTRQGDTEAFF	TGTGCCAGCAGTTACCTAACTCGACAGGGGGACACTGAAGCTTTCTTT
NA	TRBV27	TRBJ1-4	few	CASSRDRTVDEKLFF	TGTGCCAGCAGTCGGGACCGGACAGTTGATGAAAAACTGTTTTTT
NA	TRBV14	TRBJ2-6	once	CASSQDRRQQAGANVLTF	TGTGCCAGCAGCCAAGATCGCAGGCAGCAAGCTGGGGCCAACGTCCTGACTTTC
NA	TRBV27	TRBJ1-6	NA	CASTSGGGIGNSPLHF	TGTGCCAGCACCTCGGGGGGAGGGATCGGCAATTCACCCCTCCACTTT
TRBD2	TRBV27	TRBJ2-1	NA	CASSLGAGGFNEQFF	TGTGCCAGCAGTTTAGGGGCGGGGGGTTTCAATGAGCAGTTCTTC
TRBD1	TRBV9	TRBJ1-1	NA	CASSTGGTGGARLTEAFF	TGTGCCAGCAGCACTGGGGGGACAGGGGGCGCAAGGCTAACTGAAGCTTTCTTT
NA	TRBV7-8	TRBJ2-5	NA	CASSFRGSETQYF	TGTGCCAGCAGCTTCAGGGGTTCAGAGACCCAGTACTTC
TRBD1	TRBV20-1	TRBJ1-3	NA	CSASKGQGGKNTIYF	TGCAGTGCTAGTAAGGGACAGGGGGGAAAAAACACCATATATTTT
TRBD2	TRBV7-9	TRBJ2-3	NA	CASSLGRLAGTTQYF	TGTGCCAGCAGCTTAGGTCGGCTAGCGGGGACCACGCAGTATTTT
NA	TRBV7-2	TRBJ1-2	NA	CASSPAPGPTYGYTF	TGTGCCAGCAGCCCAGCTCCAGGCCCCACCTATGGCTACACCTTC
NA	TRBV20-1	TRBJ2-7	NA	CSAGQGEQYF	TGCAGTGCTGGTCAGGGCGAGCAGTACTTC
TRBD1	TRBV12-5	TRBJ1-1	NA	CASGPPYYRGRKAEAFF	TGTGCTAGTGGTCCCCCCTACTACAGGGGGCGAAAGGCTGAAGCTTTCTTT
NA	TRBV11-2	TRBJ2-5	NA	CASSLQVVETQYF	TGTGCCAGCAGCTTACAGGTAGTGGAGACCCAGTACTTC
NA	TRBV11-2	TRBJ1-1	NA	CASSQVATEAFF	TGTGCCAGCAGCCAGGTTGCCACTGAAGCTTTCTTT
TRBD2	TRBV9	TRBJ2-2	NA	CASSVAGVTGELFF	TGTGCCAGCAGCGTGGCGGGGGTCACCGGGGAGCTGTTTTTT
TRBD1	TRBV5-1	TRBJ1-4	NA	CASSLGTGGEKLFF	TGCGCCAGCAGCTTGGGAACAGGGGGGGAAAAACTGTTTTTT
TRBD1	TRBV6-1	TRBJ1-1	NA	CASSERDRFMNTEAFF	TGTGCCAGCAGTGAACGGGACAGGTTCATGAACACTGAAGCTTTCTTT
NA	TRBV4-1	TRBJ1-5	NA	CASSGGPRAGDQPQHF	TGCGCCAGCAGCGGGGGCCCGAGGGCAGGTGATCAGCCCCAGCATTTT
NA	TRBV7-3	TRBJ1-1	NA	CASSLREMNTEAFF	TGTGCCAGCAGCTTACGGGAAATGAACACTGAAGCTTTCTTT
NA	TRBV27	TRBJ1-5	NA	CASSLNRDSNQPQHF	TGTGCCAGCAGTTTAAACAGGGATAGCAATCAGCCCCAGCATTTT
TRBD1	TRBV9	TRBJ2-3	once	CASTRDRGVTDTQYF	TGTGCCAGCACCCGAGACAGGGGAGTCACAGATACGCAGTATTTT
NA	TRBV5-1	TRBJ2-2	NA	CASSLGGQNTGELFF	TGCGCCAGCAGCTTGGGGGGACAGAACACCGGGGAGCTGTTTTTT
NA	TRBV6-4	TRBJ2-7	once	CASSEEGESSYEQYF	TGTGCCAGCAGTGAAGAGGGAGAGAGCTCCTACGAGCAGTACTTC
NA	TRBV5-6	TRBJ2-5	NA	CASSSTLLETQYF	TGTGCCAGCAGCTCGACACTCCTGGAGACCCAGTACTTC
TRBD1	TRBV27	TRBJ1-2	NA	CASSATGGNDGYTF	TGTGCCAGCAGCGCTACAGGGGGAAACGATGGCTACACCTTC
TRBD2	TRBV3-1/TRBV3-2	TRBJ2-3	once	CASSLAGGVADTQYF	TGTGCCAGCAGCCTAGCGGGGGGAGTCGCAGATACGCAGTATTTT
TRBD1	TRBV5-4	TRBJ1-6	NA	CASSLGGDRVVRNSPLHF	TGTGCCAGCAGCTTGGGGGGGGACAGAGTAGTGCGTAATTCACCCCTCCACTTT
TRBD1	TRBV6-5	TRBJ2-1	NA	CASRRQGGNEQFF	TGTGCCAGCAGGCGACAGGGTGGCAATGAGCAGTTCTTC
NA	TRBV2	TRBJ2-1	NA	CASSEAIKGRQFF	TGTGCCAGCAGTGAAGCTATTAAAGGGAGGCAGTTCTTC
NA	TRBV7-6	TRBJ2-3	NA	CASSATSSSTDTQYF	TGTGCCAGCAGCGCAACTAGCTCTAGCACAGATACGCAGTATTTT
NA	TRBV27	TRBJ1-2	few	CASSLGQPQFGGYTF	TGTGCCAGCAGTCTCGGACAGCCCCAGTTTGGTGGCTACACCTTC
TRBD1	TRBV5-1	TRBJ2-7	few	CASSSQGTGRSEQYF	TGCGCCAGCAGCTCCCAGGGGACAGGGCGGTCCGAGCAGTACTTC
NA	TRBV21-1	TRBJ1-2	NA	CASSKVSRTVYGYTF	TGTGCCAGCAGCAAAGTTAGTAGAACGGTCTATGGCTACACCTTC
NA	TRBV3-1/TRBV3-2	TRBJ1-1	NA	CASSHHPAGREAFF	TGTGCCAGCAGTCACCACCCGGCGGGCAGAGAAGCTTTCTTT